One sample yielded the 9 T cell receptor beta chains listed below, sequenced in a study of blood T cell repertoires in COVID-19. The assay was immunoSEQ multiplex PCR, and TCRdb's table has in-frame clones only and misses some. The table lists about 200,000 clones, around three quarters of them singletons. Material for sequencing was peripheral blood. The receptors originated from a woman aged 70-85 years with acute or convalescent COVID-19.

This chain joins TRBV5-1 and TRBJ2-5, with D possibly TRBD2 on 5 matching bases. CDR3 length: 16 residues. The germline CDR1 and CDR2 sequences are SGHRS and YFSETQ. The V end was cut by 3 bases, the J end by 5 bases, with 20 bases between. CDR3 in DNA: TGCGCCAGCAGCTCCGTTACTTTGGGAGATCGGGAGACCCAGTACTTC. Residues: CASSSVTLGDRETQYF.

CDR3 coding DNA: TGTGCCAGCAGCGTAGGACTAGCGCAAACCTACAATGAGCAGTTCTTC. Protein sequence: CASSVGLAQTYNEQFF. The chain uses TRBV9 and TRBJ2-1; 8 bases align to TRBD2. Germline CDR1 SGDLS, CDR2 YYNGEE. V gave up 0 bases and J gave up 2 bases; unmatched junction bases: 4. CDR3 size: 16 residues.

Only a few counts were recorded for this clone. The rearrangement links TRBV3-1 (or the pseudogene TRBV3-2) to TRBJ2-5; tentatively, D is TRBD1 (6 bases). Germline V gene data show CDR1 as LGHDT and CDR2 as YNNKEL (reference sequence). Trimming took 1 base from V and 5 from J, leaving 14 bases between them. The CDR3 has 15 amino acids. The CDR3 DNA reads TGTGCCAGCAGCCAAGGGCCACAGGGAGTGGAGACCCAGTACTTC. This codes for CASSQGPQGVETQYF.

The CDR3: CAWFEDGELFF. The CDR3 bases are TGTGCCTGGTTCGAGGACGGGGAGCTGTTTTTT. The chain is built from TRBV30 and TRBJ2-2, with D unresolved. V lost 5 bases, J lost 7 bases, and 8 bases lay in between. The germline V gene encodes CDR1 GTSNPN and CDR2 SVGIG (reference sequence). The CDR3 spans 11 residues.

The rearrangement joins TRBV27 to TRBJ2-2; 14 bases fit TRBD2. The CDR3 has 19 amino acids. The germline gives CDR1 MNHEY, CDR2 SMNVEV (reference sequence). V lost 3 bases to trimming and J lost 5 bases; unmatched junction nucleotides: 11. CDR3 in DNA: TGTGCCAGCAGTTTGTGGACTAGCGGGAGGTCAAGCTCGACCGGGGAGCTGTTTTTT. This sequence encodes CASSLWTSGRSSSTGELFF.

The sample holds one count of this clone. The chain employs TRBV29-1 and TRBJ2-1; D not resolved. Per germline, CDR1 SQVTM and CDR2 ANQGSEA. CDR3 length: 11 residues. Deletions cut 7 bases from V and 2 bases from J, with 6 bases between. The CDR3 DNA is TGCAGCGGACAAACCTACAATGAGCAGTTCTTC. Translation: CSGQTYNEQFF.

The chain has TRBV6-4 and TRBJ1-2; TRBD1 aligns across 11 bases. Unmatched junction bases numbered 6, after V lost 5 bases and J lost 7 bases. CDR1 is MRHNA, CDR2 SNTAGT, per germline. The CDR3 is made up of 14 amino acids. The CDR3 reads CASSSGTGGFGYTF. CDR3 in DNA: TGTGCCAGCAGTTCCGGGACAGGGGGTTTTGGCTACACCTTC.

The chain recombines TRBV24-1 with TRBJ2-3; the match to TRBD2 covers 7 bases. Germline assignment: CDR1 KGHDR and CDR2 SFDVKD. The V gene end was trimmed by 4 bases and the J gene end by 5 bases; junction bases not matched to a gene: 5. The CDR3 spans 14 residues. As DNA, the CDR3 is TGTGCCACCAGTGAGGGGGGGGACGGAGATACGCAGTATTTT. Translation gives CATSEGGDGDTQYF.

This clone occurred once. This chain links TRBV11-2 with TRBJ2-7, with D maybe TRBD1 (6 bases). This CDR3 spans 13 amino acids. Germline loops: CDR1 SGHAT, CDR2 FQNNGV. With 5 bases removed from V and 6 bases from J, the gap between germline ends came to 14 bases. The CDR3 bases are TGTGCCAGCAGCCCCACTACAGGGCTCGAGCAGTACTTC. As protein: CASSPTTGLEQYF.